This is a list of T cell receptor beta chains from one sample in a study of blood T cell repertoires in COVID-19. Generated by immunoSEQ multiplex PCR, the TCRdb table keeps only in-frame clones and is missing some. The repertoire includes more than 200,000 clones, over 80% of them detected once, and about 4% sits in the top ten. The sample consisted of PBMCs or T cells enriched from blood (not recorded which). The receptors here all came from a woman aged 30 to 39 who had been exposed to COVID-19. Each CDR3 is given with its conserved first and last residue. A D gene is named only where the DNA matches it firmly. Clone sizes are given selectively: once, few, many, or a class where the clone is expanded.

V gene: TRBV5-1
clone size: -
J gene: TRBJ2-7
D gene: -
CDR3 DNA: TGCGCCAGCAGCTATTCAGGACAAGTATTATCCTACGAGCAGTACTTC
CDR3 protein: CASSYSGQVLSYEQYF

V gene: TRBV3-1/TRBV3-2
clone size: -
J gene: TRBJ2-3
D gene: -
CDR3 DNA: TGTGCCAGCAGCCAAGGTCTAGCCGCAGATACGCAGTATTTT
CDR3 protein: CASSQGLAADTQYF

V gene: TRBV19
clone size: -
J gene: TRBJ1-5
D gene: TRBD1
CDR3 DNA: TGTGCCAGTAGTATGGGGACAGGGAACGGCAATCAGCCCCAGCATTTT
CDR3 protein: CASSMGTGNGNQPQHF

V gene: TRBV5-1
clone size: -
J gene: TRBJ2-5
D gene: TRBD2
CDR3 DNA: TGCGCCAGCAGCTTGGCCCTAGCGGGGCAAGAGACCCAGTACTTC
CDR3 protein: CASSLALAGQETQYF

V gene: TRBV18
clone size: -
J gene: TRBJ1-3
D gene: -
CDR3 DNA: TGTGCCAGCTCACCACAGGGGCGCTCTGGAAACACCATATATTTT
CDR3 protein: CASSPQGRSGNTIYF

V gene: TRBV28
clone size: -
J gene: TRBJ1-5
D gene: TRBD1
CDR3 DNA: TGTGCCAGCAGTTTACCCGGGACAGGGGGTCAGCCCCAGCATTTT
CDR3 protein: CASSLPGTGGQPQHF

V gene: TRBV29-1
clone size: once
J gene: TRBJ1-5
D gene: -
CDR3 DNA: TGCAGCGTTGATCAGGGCCCTAATCAGCCCCAGCATTTT
CDR3 protein: CSVDQGPNQPQHF

V gene: TRBV27
clone size: -
J gene: TRBJ2-1
D gene: TRBD1
CDR3 DNA: TGTGCCAGCAGTTTAGCTCTAGGGACAGGACCTAATGAGCAGTTCTTC
CDR3 protein: CASSLALGTGPNEQFF

V gene: TRBV6-5
clone size: -
J gene: TRBJ2-7
D gene: -
CDR3 DNA: TGTGCCAGCACCCAGGGCGTCGAGCAGTACTTC
CDR3 protein: CASTQGVEQYF

V gene: TRBV27
clone size: -
J gene: TRBJ1-2
D gene: TRBD1
CDR3 DNA: TGTGCCAGCAGTTTATCGGTTAATTGGGACAGAAAGGATGGCTACACCTTC
CDR3 protein: CASSLSVNWDRKDGYTF

V gene: TRBV25-1
clone size: -
J gene: TRBJ2-1
D gene: TRBD2
CDR3 DNA: TGTGCCAGCAGTGAATATCTAGCGGGCCCTTACAATGAGCAGTTCTTC
CDR3 protein: CASSEYLAGPYNEQFF

V gene: TRBV19
clone size: -
J gene: TRBJ1-4
D gene: TRBD1
CDR3 DNA: TGTGCCAGTAGTATAAGGGGACAGAATAATGAAAAACTGTTTTTT
CDR3 protein: CASSIRGQNNEKLFF

V gene: TRBV19
clone size: once
J gene: TRBJ2-1
D gene: -
CDR3 DNA: TGTGCCAGTAGTATTGGTCGGGATGAGCAGTTCTTC
CDR3 protein: CASSIGRDEQFF

V gene: TRBV5-1
clone size: -
J gene: TRBJ1-5
D gene: -
CDR3 DNA: TGCGCCAGCAGCCCTGACAGTAACAATCAGCCCCAGCATTTT
CDR3 protein: CASSPDSNNQPQHF

V gene: TRBV6-5
clone size: -
J gene: TRBJ1-1
D gene: -
CDR3 DNA: TGTGCCAGCAGTCGCGGACTCAAAGAAGCTTTCTTT
CDR3 protein: CASSRGLKEAFF

V gene: TRBV28
clone size: few
J gene: TRBJ2-7
D gene: -
CDR3 DNA: TGTGCCAGCAGTTTAGGTTACACTAGACCTAACTCCTACGAGCAGTACTTC
CDR3 protein: CASSLGYTRPNSYEQYF

V gene: TRBV19
clone size: -
J gene: TRBJ2-3
D gene: TRBD2
CDR3 DNA: TGTGCCAGTAGCCAACGACCGGGACTAGCGGGAGGGGTCACAGATACGCAGTATTTT
CDR3 protein: CASSQRPGLAGGVTDTQYF

V gene: TRBV30
clone size: -
J gene: TRBJ2-1
D gene: -
CDR3 DNA: TGTGCCTGGAGTGTTGGTTTAAGGGGTGGACGCGGCTCCTACAATGAGCAGTTCTTC
CDR3 protein: CAWSVGLRGGRGSYNEQFF

V gene: TRBV24-1
clone size: -
J gene: TRBJ2-1
D gene: TRBD2
CDR3 DNA: TGTGCCACCAGTGGGGAGACTAGCGGGATTAGGTCCTACAATGAGCAGTTCTTC
CDR3 protein: CATSGETSGIRSYNEQFF

V gene: TRBV5-4
clone size: -
J gene: TRBJ2-7
D gene: -
CDR3 DNA: TGTGCCAGCAGCTTGACAGTAAGGGGTTTCTACGAGCAGTACTTC
CDR3 protein: CASSLTVRGFYEQYF

V gene: TRBV5-4
clone size: -
J gene: TRBJ1-1
D gene: -
CDR3 DNA: TGTGCCAGCAAACGAGGGCCTAACACTGAAGCTTTCTTT
CDR3 protein: CASKRGPNTEAFF

V gene: TRBV18
clone size: -
J gene: TRBJ1-2
D gene: TRBD1
CDR3 DNA: TGTGCCAGCTCTCCCTCCGGGACAGGTCTCAACTATGGCTACACCTTC
CDR3 protein: CASSPSGTGLNYGYTF

V gene: TRBV5-6
clone size: -
J gene: TRBJ2-2
D gene: -
CDR3 DNA: TGTGCCAGCAGCCTAATAACCGGGGAGCTGTTTTTT
CDR3 protein: CASSLITGELFF

V gene: TRBV6-1
clone size: -
J gene: TRBJ2-7
D gene: TRBD2
CDR3 DNA: TGTGCCAGCAGTGAAGCGGGAGGGACTAGCGTAAGATTC
CDR3 protein: CASSEAGGTSVRF

V gene: TRBV19
clone size: -
J gene: TRBJ1-1
D gene: -
CDR3 DNA: TGTGCCAGTAGAATGTACCAGAAGAACACTGAAGCTTTCTTT
CDR3 protein: CASRMYQKNTEAFF

V gene: TRBV27
clone size: -
J gene: TRBJ2-7
D gene: TRBD1
CDR3 DNA: TGTGCCAGCAGTCCAAGGCCGACAGGGGCAGTTACAAACTTC
CDR3 protein: CASSPRPTGAVTNF

V gene: TRBV28
clone size: -
J gene: TRBJ2-2
D gene: -
CDR3 DNA: TGTGCCAGCTCAGTTCTTATGGGCACGAACACCGGGGAGCTGTTTTTT
CDR3 protein: CASSVLMGTNTGELFF

V gene: TRBV6-5
clone size: once
J gene: TRBJ2-7
D gene: TRBD2
CDR3 DNA: TGTGCCAGCAGTATAGCGGGAAACTACGAGCAGTACTTC
CDR3 protein: CASSIAGNYEQYF

V gene: TRBV29-1
clone size: -
J gene: TRBJ2-3
D gene: TRBD2
CDR3 DNA: TGCAGCGTGCTAGCGGGAGCGCAGTATTTT
CDR3 protein: CSVLAGAQYF

V gene: TRBV18
clone size: -
J gene: TRBJ1-5
D gene: -
CDR3 DNA: TGTGCCAGCTCACGGGCAGGGGCAAATCAGCCCCAGCATTTT
CDR3 protein: CASSRAGANQPQHF

V gene: TRBV25-1
clone size: -
J gene: TRBJ2-1
D gene: TRBD2
CDR3 DNA: TGTGCCAGCAGTGAGAGACTAGCGGGAGGGAGCTCCTACAATGAGCAGTTCTTC
CDR3 protein: CASSERLAGGSSYNEQFF

V gene: TRBV6-1
clone size: once
J gene: TRBJ2-1
D gene: TRBD2
CDR3 DNA: TGTGCCAGCAGTGACTACGGACTAGCGGGAGACCGGAATGAGCAGTTCTTC
CDR3 protein: CASSDYGLAGDRNEQFF

V gene: TRBV18
clone size: -
J gene: TRBJ1-5
D gene: -
CDR3 DNA: TGTGCCAGCTCACCACCGGCAATTGGGGGGGCTGGTCAGCCCCAGCATTTT
CDR3 protein: CASSPPAIGGAGQPQHF

V gene: TRBV30
clone size: -
J gene: TRBJ2-1
D gene: -
CDR3 DNA: TGTTGCGTCGGGGGCGGGGGAGAGCAGTTCTTC
CDR3 protein: CCVGGGGEQFF

V gene: TRBV21-1
clone size: -
J gene: TRBJ2-1
D gene: -
CDR3 DNA: TGTGCCAGCAGCAAAGTAGGTGAGAAGCGGGTGGGCGAGCAGTTCTTC
CDR3 protein: CASSKVGEKRVGEQFF

V gene: TRBV6-2/TRBV6-3
clone size: -
J gene: TRBJ2-1
D gene: TRBD2
CDR3 DNA: TGTGCCAGCAGTTACCCGACTAGCGGGAGGGCCTTTAATTACTACAATGAGCAGTTCTTC
CDR3 protein: CASSYPTSGRAFNYYNEQFF

V gene: TRBV29-1
clone size: -
J gene: TRBJ2-7
D gene: -
CDR3 DNA: TGCAGCGTTGAAGGAGGCAGGGGCAGTTACGAGCAGTACTTC
CDR3 protein: CSVEGGRGSYEQYF

V gene: TRBV29-1
clone size: -
J gene: TRBJ2-1
D gene: TRBD2
CDR3 DNA: TGCAGCGGAGGACTAGCTAGGTATGAGCAGTTCTTC
CDR3 protein: CSGGLARYEQFF

V gene: TRBV6-1
clone size: many
J gene: TRBJ2-6
D gene: -
CDR3 DNA: TGTGCCAGCAGTGAAAGGGGTACAGGGGCCAACGTCCTGACTTTC
CDR3 protein: CASSERGTGANVLTF

V gene: TRBV6-5
clone size: -
J gene: TRBJ1-6
D gene: -
CDR3 DNA: TGTGCCAGCAGCAAGGAAAGTGGGGGAGGGTCACCCCTCCACTTT
CDR3 protein: CASSKESGGGSPLHF

V gene: TRBV5-5
clone size: -
J gene: TRBJ1-5
D gene: TRBD1
CDR3 DNA: TGTGCCAGCAGCTTGGCGGGACAGGGCAATCAGCCCCAGCATTTT
CDR3 protein: CASSLAGQGNQPQHF

V gene: TRBV11-3
clone size: -
J gene: TRBJ2-1
D gene: -
CDR3 DNA: TGTGCCAGCAGTTCGCCGGGACATCCTAATGAGCAGTTCTTC
CDR3 protein: CASSSPGHPNEQFF

V gene: TRBV5-6
clone size: -
J gene: TRBJ2-4
D gene: -
CDR3 DNA: TGTGCCAGCAGCTTGTCTCTCTCGGTAGCCAAAAACATTCAGTACTTC
CDR3 protein: CASSLSLSVAKNIQYF

V gene: TRBV28
clone size: -
J gene: TRBJ1-6
D gene: TRBD1
CDR3 DNA: TGTGCCAGCAGAGCCCAACAGGGGAACAATTCACCCCTCCACTTT
CDR3 protein: CASRAQQGNNSPLHF

V gene: TRBV19
clone size: once
J gene: TRBJ1-4
D gene: TRBD1
CDR3 DNA: TGTGCCAGTAGTGCCCGGACAGGACCCGAAAAACTGTTTTTT
CDR3 protein: CASSARTGPEKLFF

V gene: TRBV2
clone size: -
J gene: TRBJ1-5
D gene: -
CDR3 DNA: TGTGGTCCAGGGGATAGCAATCAGCCCCAGCATTTT
CDR3 protein: CGPGDSNQPQHF

V gene: TRBV5-1
clone size: -
J gene: TRBJ2-1
D gene: TRBD2
CDR3 DNA: TGCGCCAGCAGCCTTACGACTAGCGGGCAGTTCTTC
CDR3 protein: CASSLTTSGQFF

V gene: TRBV6-5
clone size: -
J gene: TRBJ2-7
D gene: -
CDR3 DNA: TGTGCCAGCAGTTACTCCGGACAGACCTACGAGCAGTACTTC
CDR3 protein: CASSYSGQTYEQYF

V gene: TRBV11-3
clone size: -
J gene: TRBJ2-1
D gene: TRBD2
CDR3 DNA: TGTGCCAGCAGCTTAGATCTTCGGCCTAGCGGGTACAATGAGCAGTTCTTC
CDR3 protein: CASSLDLRPSGYNEQFF

V gene: TRBV27
clone size: -
J gene: TRBJ2-3
D gene: -
CDR3 DNA: TGTGCCAGCAGTTTAGATGGTTCGCGTTGGACAGATACGCAGTATTTT
CDR3 protein: CASSLDGSRWTDTQYF

V gene: TRBV19
clone size: -
J gene: TRBJ2-1
D gene: -
CDR3 DNA: TGTGCCAGTAGTATAGATACAAGGGGTTCGAGCTCCTACAATGAGCAGTTCTTC
CDR3 protein: CASSIDTRGSSSYNEQFF

V gene: TRBV5-1
clone size: -
J gene: TRBJ2-7
D gene: -
CDR3 DNA: TGCGCCAGCAGCCGAGACTGGACCGGGGACTACGAGCAGTACTTC
CDR3 protein: CASSRDWTGDYEQYF

V gene: TRBV29-1
clone size: -
J gene: TRBJ2-7
D gene: TRBD1
CDR3 DNA: TGCAGCGTTGAAGATCGAGCGGACAGGGGGCGCACCTACGAGCAGTACTTC
CDR3 protein: CSVEDRADRGRTYEQYF

V gene: TRBV19
clone size: -
J gene: TRBJ1-2
D gene: -
CDR3 DNA: TGTGCCAGTAGTGGGTACAGGGACGGCTACACCTTC
CDR3 protein: CASSGYRDGYTF

V gene: TRBV6-6
clone size: -
J gene: TRBJ2-3
D gene: -
CDR3 DNA: TGTGCCAGCAGTTATAAAGATACGCAGTATTTT
CDR3 protein: CASSYKDTQYF

V gene: TRBV7-6
clone size: -
J gene: TRBJ1-5
D gene: -
CDR3 DNA: TGTGCCAGCAGCGATGCGGGAGTCAATCAGCCCCAGCATTTT
CDR3 protein: CASSDAGVNQPQHF

V gene: TRBV28
clone size: -
J gene: TRBJ2-7
D gene: -
CDR3 DNA: TGTGCCAGCAGTTATCAGGGTTCCGAGCAGTACTTC
CDR3 protein: CASSYQGSEQYF

V gene: TRBV4-1
clone size: once
J gene: TRBJ1-1
D gene: -
CDR3 DNA: TGCGCCAGCAGCCGCGACAGGAACACTGAAGCTTTCTTT
CDR3 protein: CASSRDRNTEAFF